One and the same sample provided the 22 T cell receptor beta chains below, sequenced in a study of response to subunit inactivated influenza vaccine. TCRdb used MiXCR to reprocess the RT-PCR reads, holding one entry per CDR3 protein. The table has around 710,000 distinct CDR3 sequences, approximately 14% seen once. The material was PBMCs from blood, obtained 14 days before vaccination. These receptors all come from a man aged 45-60 years who received an inactivated influenza vaccine.

The V gene is TRBV18, the J gene TRBJ2-5, with TRBD2 identical over 7 bases. The CDR3 is made up of 13 amino acids. Losses at the gene ends were 6 bases for V and 1 base for J; bases not matched to a gene: 2. Germline V gene sequence: CDR1 KGHSH, CDR2 LQKENI. CDR3 protein: CASSGLRQETQYF. For the CDR3, the DNA is TGTGCCAGCTCGGGACTACGCCAAGAGACCCAGTACTTC.

The J gene is TRBJ2-7, the V gene TRBV27; TRBD1 is a possible D gene (5 bases). From germline, CDR1 is MNHEY and CDR2 SMNVEV (reference sequence). The CDR3 runs to 14 residues. V shed 6 bases and J shed 0 bases, with 12 bases lying between them. Here the CDR3 DNA reads TGTGCCAGCAGACCATCAGGGTTCTCCTACGAGCAGTACTTC. Amino acid sequence: CASRPSGFSYEQYF.

This clonotype turned up a few times. The chain links TRBV6-5 to TRBJ1-2; the match to TRBD1 covers 8 bases. V shed 2 bases, J shed 6 bases, and the junction held 8 bases outside the gene matches. The CDR3 totals 15 residues. Germline-derived CDR1 and CDR2 are MNHEY and SVGAGI. The CDR3 nucleotides are TGTGCCAGCAGTTACGCGGACAGGGTAGGCCATGGCTACACCTTC. The encoded protein is CASSYADRVGHGYTF.

The V call is TRBV7-9, the J call TRBJ2-7; D possibly uses TRBD1 or TRBD2 (6 bases each). Germline-derived CDR1 and CDR2 are SEHNR and FQNEAQ (reference sequence). The length of the CDR3 is 14 residues. V dropped 7 bases and J dropped 5 bases, with 18 bases sitting between them. The CDR3 region has the DNA TGTGCCAGCACTCCATATCTGGGGGGCCACGAGCAGTACTTC. It specifies CASTPYLGGHEQYF.

This clonotype showed up just a few times. The chain joins TRBV5-1 to TRBJ2-1, with D uncertain. The CDR3 loop spans 16 amino acids. With 4 bases removed from V and 4 bases from J, the gap between germline ends came to 18 bases. Per germline, CDR1 SGHRS and CDR2 YFSETQ. The CDR3 sequence: CASSTDLDPSYNEQFF. The CDR3 coding sequence is TGCGCCAGCAGCACCGACTTGGACCCCTCTTACAATGAGCAGTTCTTC.

The V gene is TRBV18, the J gene TRBJ2-3; 11 bases map to TRBD2. The CDR3 loop spans 23 amino acids. Germline V gene data show CDR1 as KGHSH and CDR2 as LQKENI. Unmatched junction bases numbered 25, after V lost 3 bases and J lost 2 bases. The CDR3 loop reads CASSPVIGWALLAGESATDTQYF. CDR3 bases: TGTGCCAGCTCACCCGTCATCGGGTGGGCTCTACTAGCGGGAGAGTCGGCCACAGATACGCAGTATTTT.

This clonotype was counted ten times or more. The chain has TRBV5-1 and TRBJ2-5; D perhaps matches TRBD1 (5 bases). Trimming took 1 base from V and 5 from J, leaving 12 bases between them. CDR1 is SGHRS and CDR2 is YFSETQ in the germline V gene. The CDR3 length is 14 residues. CDR3 bases: TGCGCCAGCAGCTTGAGGCAGGGCCGGGAGACCCAGTACTTC. Amino acid sequence: CASSLRQGRETQYF.

In regard to this clonotype: This may stem from a read error, because a much larger clone lies one nucleotide away. The rearrangement links TRBV6-5 to TRBJ2-3; D uncertain. V dropped 0 bases and J dropped 1 base, with 11 bases sitting between them. Germline V gene sequence: CDR1 MNHEY, CDR2 SVGAGI. This CDR3 comprises 16 residues. In DNA form, the CDR3 reads TGTGCCAGCAGTTACTCGGCCTCCGTGGGCACAGATACGCAGTATTTT. Amino acids: CASSYSASVGTDTQYF.

V gene TRBV7-3 combines with J gene TRBJ2-2, with a tentative D call TRBD2 (6 bases). Trimming took 4 bases from V and 3 from J, leaving 9 bases between them. The CDR3 runs to 14 residues. CDR1 is SGHTA and CDR2 is FQGTGA in the germline V gene. The DNA for the CDR3 is TGTGCCAGCAGCTCGGGACTTCACACCGGGGAGCTGTTTTTT. Protein: CASSSGLHTGELFF. Looking up the rest from reference TRBV7-3 and TRBJ2-2 gives the full variable domain: GAGVSQTPSNKVTEKGKYVELRCDPISGHTALYWYRQSLGQGPEFLIYFQGTGAADDSGLPNDRFFAVRPEGSVSTLKIQRTERGDSAVYLCASSSGLHTGELFFGEGSRLTVL.

The CDR3 reads CASQGNYGYTF. CDR3 sequence (DNA): TGTGCCAGCCAGGGGAACTATGGCTACACCTTC. The chain recombines TRBV28 with TRBJ1-2; the D gene is possibly TRBD1 (6 bases). V lost 8 bases and J lost 2, with 6 bases in between. There are 11 residues in the CDR3. Germline CDR1 reads MDHEN; CDR2 reads SYDVKM.

The sample holds a few counts of this clonotype. This rearrangement joins TRBV13 to TRBJ2-3; 7 positions match TRBD2. Germline trimming cut 6 bases from V and 6 bases from J; bases unmatched to any gene: 9. The CDR3 sequence is 14 residues long. From germline, CDR1 is PRHDT and CDR2 FYEKMQ (reference sequence). The chain's CDR3 is CASSAGALLDTQYF. The CDR3 DNA reads TGTGCCAGCAGTGCGGGAGCCTTGCTGGATACGCAGTATTTT. The complete variable domain, with remaining parts taken from reference TRBV13 and TRBJ2-3, reads AAGVIQSPRHLIKEKRETATLKCYPIPRHDTVYWYQQGPGQDPQFLISFYEKMQSDKGSIPDRFSAQQFSDYHSELNMSSLELGDSALYFCASSAGALLDTQYFGPGTRLTVL.

This clonotype has only a few counts. The chain combines TRBV18 with TRBJ1-5; D gene unclear. Per the germline V gene, CDR1 is KGHSH and CDR2 is LQKENI. Trimming left V 3 bases short and J 4 bases short, with 7 bases between. The CDR3 is made up of 13 amino acids. CDR3 in amino acids: CASSPELNQPQHF. In DNA form, the CDR3 reads TGTGCCAGCTCACCGGAACTTAATCAGCCCCAGCATTTT.

The chain carries TRBV24-1 and TRBJ2-3, with no clear D. Germline CDR1 and CDR2: KGHDR and SFDVKD. The CDR3 totals 14 residues. The germline V and J ends were trimmed by 3 bases and 2 bases, with 8 bases remaining between them. CDR3 in DNA: TGTGCCACCAGTGATAGACGGTCCACAGATACGCAGTATTTT. The encoded protein is CATSDRRSTDTQYF.

This clonotype turned up a few times. The V gene is TRBV20-1, the J gene TRBJ1-1, with D perhaps matching TRBD1 (5 bases). The CDR3 spans 13 residues. CDR1 is DFQATT, CDR2 SNEGSKA, per germline (reference sequence). Trimming pared 5 bases from V and 1 base from J, leaving 11 bases between. The CDR3: CSARRDGNTEAFF. DNA for the CDR3: TGCAGTGCTCGACGGGACGGGAACACTGAAGCTTTCTTT.

This chain connects TRBV28 to TRBJ1-2; tentative D call: TRBD1 (6 bases). V lost 5 bases and J 4 bases, leaving 8 bases between the germline ends. Germline assignment: CDR1 MDHEN and CDR2 SYDVKM. This CDR3 has 12 amino acids. CDR3 nucleotides: TGTGCCAGCAGTAACAGGGCCTATGGCTACACCTTC. Its protein is CASSNRAYGYTF.

The chain combines TRBV29-1 with TRBJ2-7; D may correspond to TRBD1 or TRBD2 (5 bases each). V was trimmed by 6 bases and J by 0 bases, leaving 15 bases between them. This CDR3 region has 14 residues. Looked up from germline, CDR1 is SQVTM and CDR2 is ANQGSEA. CDR3 in amino acids: CSVTRVGSSYEQYF. DNA for the CDR3: TGCAGCGTGACCAGGGTGGGGAGCTCCTACGAGCAGTACTTC.

The CDR3 spells CASIERADQETQYF. In DNA form, the CDR3 reads TGTGCCAGCATAGAACGGGCAGACCAAGAGACCCAGTACTTC. The genes are TRBV2 and TRBJ2-5; the D is unclear. V lost 7 bases and J lost 0, with 12 bases in between. This CDR3 has 14 amino acids. The germline CDR1 and CDR2 sequences are SNHLY and FYNNEI.

This clonotype was counted only a few times. The rearrangement joins TRBV29-1 to TRBJ2-3; D might be TRBD2 (5 bases). The V and J ends lost 5 bases and 2 bases respectively, with 14 bases between them. In germline, CDR1 is SQVTM, CDR2 ANQGSEA. There are 14 residues in the CDR3. The CDR3 region is CSVSNGNPTDTQYF. In nucleotides, the CDR3 is TGCAGCGTTTCTAACGGGAACCCCACAGATACGCAGTATTTT.

A few counts support this clonotype. In nucleotides, the CDR3 is TGCGCCAGCAGCTTGACACCGGGGTCGAACACTGAAGCTTTCTTT. It codes for CASSLTPGSNTEAFF. This chain connects TRBV5-1 to TRBJ1-1; D not certain. Germline V gives CDR1 SGHRS, CDR2 YFSETQ. This CDR3 region has 15 residues. Trimming pared 1 base from V and 1 base from J, leaving 11 bases between.

V gene TRBV27 combines with J gene TRBJ2-7, with 10 bases fitting TRBD2. Germline loops: CDR1 MNHEY, CDR2 SMNVEV (reference sequence). V was pared by 8 bases and J by 6 bases, with 10 bases of the junction left unmatched. This CDR3 has 14 residues. The CDR3 DNA reads TGTGCCAGCTCTAGCGGGGGAATCCGGAGCGAGCAGTACTTC. Translating it yields CASSSGGIRSEQYF.

This clonotype was recorded at least ten times. The V gene is TRBV30, the J gene TRBJ2-3; D call uncertain. Germline V gives CDR1 GTSNPN, CDR2 SVGIG (reference sequence). Deletions cut 2 bases from V and 4 bases from J, with 19 bases between. CDR3 size: 16 residues. The CDR3 DNA is TGTGCCTGGAGTTTGGGATACCCCGGAACCGCAGATACGCAGTATTTT. Protein sequence: CAWSLGYPGTADTQYF.

Many counts were recorded for this clonotype. The J gene is TRBJ2-1, the V gene TRBV4-1, with 14 nucleotides matching TRBD2. With 4 bases clipped from V and 0 bases from J, the junction kept 11 bases outside the gene matches. Germline CDR1 MGHRA, CDR2 YSYEKL. CDR3 length: 20 amino acids. Here the CDR3 reads CASSPLGLAGARGSYNEQFF. The DNA for the CDR3 is TGCGCCAGCAGCCCATTGGGACTAGCGGGGGCAAGGGGCTCCTACAATGAGCAGTTCTTC.